This TCR beta chain derives from a study of response to subunit inactivated influenza vaccine. This clonotype showed up many times. This CDR3 has 12 residues. Trimming cost V 2 bases and J 5 bases, with 6 bases left between them. TCRdb recomputed calls from the RT-PCR reads with MiXCR, one row per CDR3 protein. The table has around 570,000 distinct CDR3 sequences, roughly 12% seen once. These sequences were also reported in another study, on T cells expressing NK-cell markers. That investigation notes: TCR beta cDNA was generated via 5'RACE template switching incorporating UMIs. Just one sequenced donor of eight was HCMV-seronegative, while seven were seropositive. The study found these clonotypes also leading the CD3+CD56-NKG2C+ fraction in four donors.

The genes are TRBV12-3 or TRBV12-4 and TRBJ1-2; D is uncertain. This receptor was obtained from a man aged 45 to 65 who received an inactivated influenza vaccine. Sample: PBMCs from blood, taken on the day of vaccination. The CDR3 nucleotides read TGTGCCAGCAGTTTAATCAGTTATGGCTACACCTTC. It encodes CASSLISYGYTF.